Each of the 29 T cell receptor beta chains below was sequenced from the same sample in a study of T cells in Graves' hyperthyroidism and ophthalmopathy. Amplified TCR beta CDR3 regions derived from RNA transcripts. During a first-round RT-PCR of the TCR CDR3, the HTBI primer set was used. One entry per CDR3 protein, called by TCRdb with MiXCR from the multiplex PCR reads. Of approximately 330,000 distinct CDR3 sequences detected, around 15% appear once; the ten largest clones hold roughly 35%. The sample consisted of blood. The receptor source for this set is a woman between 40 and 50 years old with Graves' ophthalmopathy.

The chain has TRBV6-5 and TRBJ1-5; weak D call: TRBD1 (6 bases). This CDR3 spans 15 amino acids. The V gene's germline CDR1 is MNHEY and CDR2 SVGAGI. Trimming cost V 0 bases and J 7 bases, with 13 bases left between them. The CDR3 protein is CASSYSVGGGQPQHF. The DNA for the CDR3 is TGTGCCAGCAGTTACTCGGTAGGGGGTGGGCAGCCCCAGCATTTT.

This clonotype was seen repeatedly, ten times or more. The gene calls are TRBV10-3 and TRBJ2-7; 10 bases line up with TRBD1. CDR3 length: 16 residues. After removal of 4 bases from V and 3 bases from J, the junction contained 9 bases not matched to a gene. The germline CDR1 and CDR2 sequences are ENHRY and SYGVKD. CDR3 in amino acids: CAISVSGQGEFYEQYF. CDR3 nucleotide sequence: TGTGCCATCAGTGTCAGTGGACAGGGGGAGTTCTACGAGCAGTACTTC.

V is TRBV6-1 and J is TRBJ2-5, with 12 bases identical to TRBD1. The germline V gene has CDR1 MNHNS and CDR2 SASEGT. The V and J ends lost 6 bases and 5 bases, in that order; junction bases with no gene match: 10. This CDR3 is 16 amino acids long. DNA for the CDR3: TGTGCCAGCAGCCTGGGGGGACAGGGGGCCGGGGAGACCCAGTACTTC. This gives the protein CASSLGGQGAGETQYF.

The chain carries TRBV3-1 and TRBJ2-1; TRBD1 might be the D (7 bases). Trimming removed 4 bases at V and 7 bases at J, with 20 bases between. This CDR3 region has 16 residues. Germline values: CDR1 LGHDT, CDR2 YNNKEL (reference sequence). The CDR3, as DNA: TGTGCCAGCAGCCTAGGGACGACAGGGAGGCGGAATGAGCAGTTCTTC. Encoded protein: CASSLGTTGRRNEQFF.

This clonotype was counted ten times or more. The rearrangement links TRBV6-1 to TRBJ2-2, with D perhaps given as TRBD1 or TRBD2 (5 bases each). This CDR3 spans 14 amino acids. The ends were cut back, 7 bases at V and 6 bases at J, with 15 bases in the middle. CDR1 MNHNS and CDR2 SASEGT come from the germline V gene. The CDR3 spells CASNGARLAGELFF. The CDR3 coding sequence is TGTGCCAGCAACGGGGCTAGGTTGGCCGGGGAGCTGTTTTTT.

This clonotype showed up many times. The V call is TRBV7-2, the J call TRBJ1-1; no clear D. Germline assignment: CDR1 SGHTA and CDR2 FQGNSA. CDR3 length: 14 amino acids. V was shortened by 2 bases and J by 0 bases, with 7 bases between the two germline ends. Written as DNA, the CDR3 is TGTGCCAGCAGCTTACAGCACTTGAACACTGAAGCTTTCTTT. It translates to CASSLQHLNTEAFF.

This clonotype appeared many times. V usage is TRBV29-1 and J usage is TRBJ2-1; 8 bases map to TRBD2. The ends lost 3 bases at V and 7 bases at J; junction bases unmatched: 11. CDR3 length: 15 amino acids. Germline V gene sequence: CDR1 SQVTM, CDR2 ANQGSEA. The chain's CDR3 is CSVDYVAGLSNEQFF. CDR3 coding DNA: TGCAGCGTTGACTATGTAGCGGGACTTTCGAATGAGCAGTTCTTC.

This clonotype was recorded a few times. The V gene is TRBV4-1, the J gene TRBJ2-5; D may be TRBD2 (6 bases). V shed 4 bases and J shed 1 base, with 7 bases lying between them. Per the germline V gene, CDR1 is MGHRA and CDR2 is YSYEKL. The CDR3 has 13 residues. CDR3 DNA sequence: TGCGCCAGCAGCCGGGACTTCCAAGAGACCCAGTACTTC. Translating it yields CASSRDFQETQYF.

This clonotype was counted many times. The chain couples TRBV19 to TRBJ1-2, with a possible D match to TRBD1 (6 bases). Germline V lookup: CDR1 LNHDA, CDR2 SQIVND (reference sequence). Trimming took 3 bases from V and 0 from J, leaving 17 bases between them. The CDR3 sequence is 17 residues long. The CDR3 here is CASSIGTPSYSNYGYTF. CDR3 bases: TGTGCCAGTAGTATTGGGACACCCTCCTATTCTAACTATGGCTACACCTTC. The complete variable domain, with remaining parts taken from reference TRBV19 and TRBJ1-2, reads DGGITQSPKYLFRKEGQNVTLSCEQNLNHDAMYWYRQDPGQGLRLIYYSQIVNDFQKGDIAEGYSVSREKKESFPLTVTSAQKNPTAFYLCASSIGTPSYSNYGYTFGSGTRLTVV.

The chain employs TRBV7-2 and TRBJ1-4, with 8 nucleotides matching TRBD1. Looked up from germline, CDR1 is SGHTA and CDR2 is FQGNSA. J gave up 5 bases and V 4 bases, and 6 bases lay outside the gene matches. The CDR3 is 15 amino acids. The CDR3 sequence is CASSSRQGLNEKLFF. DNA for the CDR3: TGTGCCAGCAGCTCCAGACAGGGGCTAAATGAAAAACTGTTTTTT. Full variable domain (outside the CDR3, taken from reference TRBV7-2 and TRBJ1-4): GAGVSQSPSNKVTEKGKDVELRCDPISGHTALYWYRQSLGQGLEFLIYFQGNSAPDKSGLPSDRFSAERTGGSVSTLTIQRTQQEDSAVYLCASSSRQGLNEKLFFGSGTQLSVL.

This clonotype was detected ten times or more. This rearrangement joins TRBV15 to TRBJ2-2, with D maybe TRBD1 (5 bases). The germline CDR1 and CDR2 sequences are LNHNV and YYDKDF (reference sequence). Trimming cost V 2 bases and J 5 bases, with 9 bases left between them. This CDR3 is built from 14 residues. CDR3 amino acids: CATSRPRVTGELFF. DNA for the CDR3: TGTGCCACCAGCAGACCCAGGGTAACCGGGGAGCTGTTTTTT. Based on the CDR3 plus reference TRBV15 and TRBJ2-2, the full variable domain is DAMVIQNPRYQVTQFGKPVTLSCSQTLNHNVMYWYQQKSSQAPKLLFHYYDKDFNNEADTPDNFQSRRPNTSFCFLDIRSPGLGDTAMYLCATSRPRVTGELFFGEGSRLTVL.

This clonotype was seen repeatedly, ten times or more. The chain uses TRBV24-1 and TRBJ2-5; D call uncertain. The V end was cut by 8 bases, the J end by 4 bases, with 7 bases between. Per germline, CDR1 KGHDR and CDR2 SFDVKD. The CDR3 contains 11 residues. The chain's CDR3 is CATMSGETQYF. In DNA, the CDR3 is TGTGCCACCATGTCTGGAGAGACCCAGTACTTC.

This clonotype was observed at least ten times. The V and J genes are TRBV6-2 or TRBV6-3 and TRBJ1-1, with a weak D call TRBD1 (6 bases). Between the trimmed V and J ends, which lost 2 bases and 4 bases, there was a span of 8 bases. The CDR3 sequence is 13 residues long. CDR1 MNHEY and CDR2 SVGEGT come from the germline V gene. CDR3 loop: CASSYLGGTEAFF. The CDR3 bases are TGTGCCAGCAGTTACCTAGGGGGCACTGAAGCTTTCTTT.

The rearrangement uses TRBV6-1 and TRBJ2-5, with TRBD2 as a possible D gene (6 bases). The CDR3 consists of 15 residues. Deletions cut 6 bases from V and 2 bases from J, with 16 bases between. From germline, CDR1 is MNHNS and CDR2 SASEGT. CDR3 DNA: TGTGCCAGCAGCCCTCTAGCGTGGGAACAAGAGACCCAGTACTTC. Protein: CASSPLAWEQETQYF.

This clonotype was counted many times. CDR3 DNA: TGTGCCAGCAGCCCACGGGGTAGCAGCTCCTACGAGCAGTACTTC. Its translation: CASSPRGSSSYEQYF. The chain links TRBV27 to TRBJ2-7; D perhaps matches TRBD2 (5 bases). The CDR3 runs to 15 residues. Trimming removed 6 bases from V and 0 bases from J, with 15 bases in between. CDR1 and CDR2 from the germline V gene are MNHEY and SMNVEV (reference sequence).

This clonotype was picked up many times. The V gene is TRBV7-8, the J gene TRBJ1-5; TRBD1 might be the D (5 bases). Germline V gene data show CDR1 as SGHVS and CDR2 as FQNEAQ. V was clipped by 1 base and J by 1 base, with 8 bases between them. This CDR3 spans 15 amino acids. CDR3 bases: TGTGCCAGCAGCTTAGGGGGCATGAGCAATCAGCCCCAGCATTTT. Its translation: CASSLGGMSNQPQHF.

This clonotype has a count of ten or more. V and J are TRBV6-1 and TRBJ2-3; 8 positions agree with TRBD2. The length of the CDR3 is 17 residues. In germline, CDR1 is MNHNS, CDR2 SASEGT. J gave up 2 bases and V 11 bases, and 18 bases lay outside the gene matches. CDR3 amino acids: CAAGPRGLAGFTDTQYF. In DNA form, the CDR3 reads TGTGCCGCAGGGCCCCGGGGCCTAGCGGGCTTCACAGATACGCAGTATTTT.

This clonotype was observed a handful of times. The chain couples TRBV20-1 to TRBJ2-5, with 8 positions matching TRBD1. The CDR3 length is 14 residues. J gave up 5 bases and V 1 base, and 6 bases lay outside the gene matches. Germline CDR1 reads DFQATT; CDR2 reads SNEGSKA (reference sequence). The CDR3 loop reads CSARGDRGWETQYF. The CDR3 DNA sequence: TGCAGTGCTAGAGGAGACAGGGGATGGGAGACCCAGTACTTC.

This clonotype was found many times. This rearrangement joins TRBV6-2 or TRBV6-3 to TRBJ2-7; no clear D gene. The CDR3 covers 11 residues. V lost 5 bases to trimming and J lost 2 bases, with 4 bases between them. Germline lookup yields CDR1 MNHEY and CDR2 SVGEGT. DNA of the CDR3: TGTGCCAGCAGTAATACCTACGAGCAGTACTTC. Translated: CASSNTYEQYF.

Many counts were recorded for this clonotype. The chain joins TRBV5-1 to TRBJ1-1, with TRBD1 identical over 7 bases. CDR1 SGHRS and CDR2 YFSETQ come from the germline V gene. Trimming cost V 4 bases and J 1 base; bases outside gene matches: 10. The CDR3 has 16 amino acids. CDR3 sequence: CASSRLGQLKNTEAFF. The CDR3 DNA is TGCGCCAGCAGCCGATTGGGACAGTTGAAGAACACTGAAGCTTTCTTT.

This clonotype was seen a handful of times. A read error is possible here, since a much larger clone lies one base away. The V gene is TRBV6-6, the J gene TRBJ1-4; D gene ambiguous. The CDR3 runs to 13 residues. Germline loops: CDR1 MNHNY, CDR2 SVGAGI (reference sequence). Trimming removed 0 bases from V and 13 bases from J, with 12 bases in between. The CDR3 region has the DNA TGTGCCAGCAGTTACTCGTCGGGTGGAAGACTGTTTTTT. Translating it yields CASSYSSGGRLFF.

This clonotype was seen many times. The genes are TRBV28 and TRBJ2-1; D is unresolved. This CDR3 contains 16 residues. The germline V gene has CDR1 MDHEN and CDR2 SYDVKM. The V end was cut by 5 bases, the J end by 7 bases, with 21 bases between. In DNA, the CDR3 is TGTGCCAGCAGTCCTCATATGGGGTTTGGGGTTAATGAGCAGTTCTTC. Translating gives CASSPHMGFGVNEQFF. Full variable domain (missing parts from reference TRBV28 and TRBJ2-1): DVKVTQSSRYLVKRTGEKVFLECVQDMDHENMFWYRQDPGLGLRLIYFSYDVKMKEKGDIPEGYSVSREKKERFSLILESASTNQTSMYLCASSPHMGFGVNEQFFGPGTRLTVL.

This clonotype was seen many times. The CDR3 region is CATSKPGVYGYTF. The DNA for the CDR3 is TGTGCCACCAGTAAGCCGGGGGTCTATGGCTACACCTTC. The V gene is TRBV24-1, the J gene TRBJ1-2, with TRBD1 as a possible D gene (5 bases). This CDR3 has 13 residues. Germline values: CDR1 KGHDR, CDR2 SFDVKD. Trimming removed 6 bases at V and 4 bases at J, with 11 bases between.

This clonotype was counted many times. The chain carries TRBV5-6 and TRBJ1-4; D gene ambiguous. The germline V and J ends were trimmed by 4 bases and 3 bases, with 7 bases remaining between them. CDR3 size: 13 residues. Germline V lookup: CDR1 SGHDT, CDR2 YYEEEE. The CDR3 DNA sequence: TGTGCCAGCAGCCCGATGGCTAATGAAAAACTGTTTTTT. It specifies CASSPMANEKLFF.

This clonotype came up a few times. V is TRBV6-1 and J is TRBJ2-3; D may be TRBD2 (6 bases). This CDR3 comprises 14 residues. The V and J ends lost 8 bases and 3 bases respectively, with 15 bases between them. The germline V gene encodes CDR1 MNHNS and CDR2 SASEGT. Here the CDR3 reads CASGLSEITDTQYF. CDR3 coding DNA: TGTGCCAGCGGACTATCGGAGATAACAGATACGCAGTATTTT.

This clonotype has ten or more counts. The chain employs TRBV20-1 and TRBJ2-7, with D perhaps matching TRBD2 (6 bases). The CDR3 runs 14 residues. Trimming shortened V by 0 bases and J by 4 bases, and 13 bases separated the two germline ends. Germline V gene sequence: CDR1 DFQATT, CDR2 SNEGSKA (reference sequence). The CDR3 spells CSARDPLRGYEQYF. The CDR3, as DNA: TGCAGTGCTAGAGATCCCTTACGGGGGTACGAGCAGTACTTC.

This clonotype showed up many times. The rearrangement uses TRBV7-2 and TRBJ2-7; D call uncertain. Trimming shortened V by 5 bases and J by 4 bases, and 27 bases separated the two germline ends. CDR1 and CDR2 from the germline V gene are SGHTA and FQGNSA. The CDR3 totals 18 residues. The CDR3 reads CASSQTPHGSRQKYEQYF. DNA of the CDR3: TGTGCCAGCAGCCAAACCCCCCACGGGTCCCGGCAGAAGTACGAGCAGTACTTC.

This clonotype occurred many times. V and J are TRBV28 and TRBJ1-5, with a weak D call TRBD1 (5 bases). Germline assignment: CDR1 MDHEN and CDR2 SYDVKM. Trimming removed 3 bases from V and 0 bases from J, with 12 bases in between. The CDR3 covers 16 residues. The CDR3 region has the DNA TGTGCCAGCAGTTTGTCGGGGCCAGCTAGCAATCAGCCCCAGCATTTT. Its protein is CASSLSGPASNQPQHF.

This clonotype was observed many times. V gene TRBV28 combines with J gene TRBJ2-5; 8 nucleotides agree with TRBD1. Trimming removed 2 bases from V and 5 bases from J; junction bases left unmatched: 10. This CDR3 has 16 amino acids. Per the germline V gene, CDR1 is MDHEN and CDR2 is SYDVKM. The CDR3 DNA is TGTGCCAGCAGTTTAAGGTTCAGGGGGCGATTGGAGACCCAGTACTTC. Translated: CASSLRFRGRLETQYF.